This T cell receptor (beta chain) emerged from a study of T cell responses to AZD1222 COVID-19 vaccine. As for this clone: Its antigen is not known.

With V trimmed by 6 bases and J by 8 bases, 6 bases remained unmatched. CDR3 length: 13 amino acids. The germline gives CDR1 LGHNT, CDR2 FRNRAP. Method: immunoSEQ multiplex PCR; TCRdb's copy keeps in-frame clones and lacks some. The sample has over 85,000 clones, 88% seen once. Study-level results: Across the whole spike, CD4 TCRs peaked at regions 160-218 and 743-854.

The TCR comes from an adult who received the AZD1222 COVID-19 vaccine. V usage is TRBV12-5 and J usage is TRBJ2-1; 8 bases are shared with TRBD1. Sequences were derived from peripheral blood, sampled 28 days after the second AZD1222 dose. The CDR3 here is CASGRDRSYEQFF. Written as DNA, the CDR3 is TGTGCTAGTGGGAGGGACAGGAGCTATGAGCAGTTCTTC.